Reported below is one T cell receptor beta chain. The antigen is unknown. The PCR was carried out with 60 Vbeta primers and 13 Jbeta primers. Sequencing used immunoSEQ multiplex PCR; TCRdb keeps in-frame clones, though not all of them. The sample carries approximately 130,000 clones, around 83% recorded once. The data originate from a study of cytomegalovirus exposure and HLA in healthy donors. Points from the study as a whole: Reports showed the classifier diagnosing cytomegalovirus status with high specificity and sensitivity. Of the V segments, some could not be distinguished, including TRBV6-2 and TRBV6-3, and were excluded. As was reported, the HLA-A and HLA-B alleles of most subjects were accurately predicted from TCR beta sequences.

Donors had nominal health at sampling but likely had unrecorded immune exposures. J gave up 5 bases and V 4 bases, and 4 bases lay outside the gene matches. The V gene's germline CDR1 is SGHRS and CDR2 YFSETQ. CDR3 length equals 13 residues. The sample was PBMCs. The chain uses TRBV5-1 and TRBJ2-5, with 8 bases matching TRBD2. This clonotype was sampled from a girl aged 2-9 years in good health and CMV-seronegative. In nucleotides, the CDR3 is TGCGCCAGCAGCACTCCGGGGGGGGAGACCCAGTACTTC. This translates into CASSTPGGETQYF.